This T cell receptor (beta chain) appears in the sequencing data of a study of T-cell reconstitution after alpha-beta-depleted transplantation in children. As it was prepared, the TCRbeta library received unique molecular identifiers. TCRdb re-called the PCR reads with MiXCR, one entry per CDR3 protein. The sample yields approximately 490,000 distinct CDR3 sequences, about 10% seen once. This clonotype was counted at least ten times. Its specificity is unknown. The CDR3 totals 14 residues. Germline CDR1 reads SGHVS; CDR2 reads FQNEAQ. The V segment lost 1 base and the J segment 7 bases; nucleotides outside the gene matches: 7. Study-wide results and caveats: After one year, T-cell counts and TCRbeta diversity mostly came from new T cells. From surviving recipient T cells and thymic progenitors came the high day-60 TCRbeta diversity observed in some patients.

This TCR came from a child under 10 years old with inherited bone marrow failure, due to receive a stem cell transplant. The material sequenced was PBMCs, taken before TCRalphabeta/CD19-depleted stem cell transplant. The chain uses TRBV7-8 and TRBJ2-7; TRBD1 matches at 7 bases. The CDR3 here is CASSLGQGSGEQYF. DNA of the CDR3: TGTGCCAGCAGCTTAGGACAGGGATCGGGGGAGCAGTACTTC.